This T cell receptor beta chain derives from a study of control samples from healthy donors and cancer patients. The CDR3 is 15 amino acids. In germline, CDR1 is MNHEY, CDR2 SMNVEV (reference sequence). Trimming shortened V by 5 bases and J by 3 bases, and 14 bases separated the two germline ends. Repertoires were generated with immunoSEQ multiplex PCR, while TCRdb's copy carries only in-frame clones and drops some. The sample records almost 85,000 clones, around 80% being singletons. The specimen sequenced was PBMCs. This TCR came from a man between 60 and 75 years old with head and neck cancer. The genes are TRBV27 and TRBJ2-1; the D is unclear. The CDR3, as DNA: TGTGCCAGCAGTCTCAATATCGCCGACTACAATGAGCAGTTCTTC. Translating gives CASSLNIADYNEQFF.